Presented here are 20 T cell receptor beta chains from one specimen sequenced in a study of blood T cell repertoires in COVID-19. The table came from immunoSEQ multiplex PCR; TCRdb's copy has only in-frame clones and leaves some out. The sample shows roughly 380,000 clones, about 91% of them seen only once. Material: peripheral blood. The receptor set was obtained from a woman aged 40 to 55 with COVID-19, enrolled during active disease.

The chain combines TRBV28 with TRBJ1-2; 7 bases line up with TRBD1. The CDR3 sequence is 14 residues long. Germline CDR1 MDHEN, CDR2 SYDVKM. Trimming cost V 1 base and J 7 bases; bases outside gene matches: 6. The CDR3 here is CASSLFDRDTGYTF. The CDR3 DNA reads TGTGCCAGCAGTTTATTCGACAGGGATACTGGCTACACCTTC.

The chain employs TRBV10-3 and TRBJ1-5, with no clear D. Trimming removed 0 bases at V and 0 bases at J, with 6 bases between. The length of the CDR3 is 15 residues. Germline lookup yields CDR1 ENHRY and CDR2 SYGVKD. The CDR3 sequence: CAISESTNSNQPQHF. In DNA form, the CDR3 reads TGTGCCATCAGTGAGTCGACAAATAGCAATCAGCCCCAGCATTTT.

This clone was counted between two and nine times. The chain has TRBV19 and TRBJ2-7; possibly TRBD1 for D (5 bases). The CDR3 loop spans 14 amino acids. The V gene lost 6 bases and the J gene lost 4 bases, with 16 bases spanning the gap. The germline gives CDR1 LNHDA, CDR2 SQIVND (reference sequence). CDR3 residues: CASRVTVSSYEQYF. In DNA form, the CDR3 reads TGTGCCAGTAGGGTGACAGTATCTTCTTACGAGCAGTACTTC.

DNA of the CDR3: TGTGCCACCCAGGTTCAGGGGGGCGGTGCCGGGGAGCTGTTTTTT. Its protein product is CATQVQGGGAGELFF. The rearrangement links TRBV6-1 to TRBJ2-2; perhaps TRBD1 as D (7 bases). V was shortened by 10 bases and J by 6 bases, with 21 bases between the two germline ends. CDR1 and CDR2 (germline): MNHNS, SASEGT. This CDR3 is 15 amino acids long.

The chain links TRBV7-6 to TRBJ2-3; 8 bases map to TRBD2. V was pared by 0 bases and J by 7 bases, with 6 bases of the junction left unmatched. Germline values: CDR1 SGHVS, CDR2 FNYEAQ. The CDR3 is 15 amino acids. The CDR3: CASSLASGVYYTQYF. Written as DNA, the CDR3 is TGTGCCAGCAGCTTAGCTAGCGGGGTCTACTATACGCAGTATTTT.

The J gene is TRBJ2-1, the V gene TRBV2, with 10 bases aligning to TRBD1. Germline values: CDR1 SNHLY, CDR2 FYNNEI. Losses at the gene ends were 9 bases for V and 5 bases for J; bases not matched to a gene: 7. The CDR3 is 14 amino acids. CDR3 region: CARDPGQGNNEQFF. The DNA for the CDR3 is TGTGCCAGAGATCCGGGACAGGGGAACAATGAGCAGTTCTTC.

This clone came up a few times. The V call is TRBV29-1, the J call TRBJ1-3; D not certain. The V gene lost 8 bases and the J gene lost 1 base, with 12 bases spanning the gap. CDR3 length: 13 residues. The germline V gene has CDR1 SQVTM and CDR2 ANQGSEA. The CDR3 DNA is TGCAGCACGACAACTGGTTCTGGAAACACCATATATTTT. Translating gives CSTTTGSGNTIYF.

The chain has TRBV30 and TRBJ2-5; TRBD2 aligns across 7 bases. J was trimmed by 1 base and V by 5 bases; bases with no gene match: 7. The CDR3 covers 14 residues. CDR1 and CDR2 from the germline V gene are GTSNPN and SVGIG (reference sequence). CDR3 loop: CAWSQRGLQETQYF. DNA for the CDR3: TGTGCCTGGTCCCAGCGGGGACTCCAAGAGACCCAGTACTTC. Complete variable domain (other parts from reference TRBV30 and TRBJ2-5): SQTIHQWPATLVQPVGSPLSLECTVEGTSNPNLYWYRQAAGRGLQLLFYSVGIGQISSEVPQNLSASRPQDRQFILSSKKLLLSDSGFYLCAWSQRGLQETQYFGPGTRLLVL.

The chain uses TRBV28 and TRBJ1-2; TRBD1 aligns across 7 bases. The CDR3 extends over 15 amino acids. J lost 5 bases, V lost 3 bases, and 9 bases had no gene match. The germline V gene encodes CDR1 MDHEN and CDR2 SYDVKM. The CDR3 DNA is TGTGCCAGCAGTTTCACAAGGGGGCCATCGTATGGCTACACCTTC. Its protein product is CASSFTRGPSYGYTF.

The chain links TRBV7-2 to TRBJ2-5; maybe TRBD2 (5 bases). The germline V gene has CDR1 SGHTA and CDR2 FQGNSA. Trimming shortened V by 0 bases and J by 8 bases, and 22 bases separated the two germline ends. The CDR3 runs to 17 residues. The CDR3: CASSLALLPRVSGTQYF. The CDR3 DNA sequence: TGTGCCAGCAGCTTAGCGCTACTACCGCGTGTTTCGGGAACCCAGTACTTC.

This clone appeared a single time. CDR3 sequence: CAWSLGNQETQYF. The CDR3, as DNA: TGTGCCTGGAGTTTGGGCAATCAAGAGACCCAGTACTTC. The V call is TRBV30, the J call TRBJ2-5; D unresolved. Germline CDR1 and CDR2: GTSNPN and SVGIG (reference sequence). CDR3 length: 13 residues. Trimming removed 2 bases from V and 2 bases from J, with 9 bases in between.

About this clone: This sample also contains other DNA sequences that code for the same CDR3. The V and J genes are TRBV28 and TRBJ2-2; D remains ambiguous. Deletions cut 3 bases from V and 5 bases from J, with 7 bases between. This CDR3 is 13 amino acids long. The germline V gene has CDR1 MDHEN and CDR2 SYDVKM. The CDR3 DNA is TGTGCCAGCAGTTTCCCCGGGACCGGGGAGCTGTTTTTT. The encoded protein is CASSFPGTGELFF.

The chain is built from TRBV27 and TRBJ1-4; 7 bases agree with TRBD1. V shed 2 bases, J shed 7 bases, and the junction held 7 bases outside the gene matches. The germline CDR1 and CDR2 sequences are MNHEY and SMNVEV (reference sequence). The CDR3 length is 15 residues. DNA for the CDR3: TGTGCCAGCAGTTTAAGACAGGGATTTACTGAAAAACTGTTTTTT. It specifies CASSLRQGFTEKLFF. The full variable domain, with the rest looked up from reference TRBV27 and TRBJ1-4, is EAQVTQNPRYLITVTGKKLTVTCSQNMNHEYMSWYRQDPGLGLRQIYYSMNVEVTDKGDVPEGYKVSRKEKRNFPLILESPSPNQTSLYFCASSLRQGFTEKLFFGSGTQLSVL.

The DNA for the CDR3 is TGTGCCAGCAGCGCGAAAGGGCGGGGACTGAACACTGAAGCTTTCTTT. It codes for CASSAKGRGLNTEAFF. The V call is TRBV7-9, the J call TRBJ1-1, with D maybe TRBD1 (5 bases). This CDR3 spans 16 amino acids. Germline lookup yields CDR1 SEHNR and CDR2 FQNEAQ (reference sequence). Between the trimmed V and J ends, which lost 5 bases and 0 bases, there was a span of 16 bases.

The V gene is TRBV11-2, the J gene TRBJ1-3, with a weak D call TRBD1 (5 bases). V lost 5 bases to trimming and J lost 11 bases, with 13 bases between them. The CDR3 has 12 residues. Germline CDR1 and CDR2: SGHAT and FQNNGV. CDR3 region: CASSPPQVPIYF. CDR3 coding DNA: TGTGCCAGCAGCCCTCCACAGGTTCCCATATATTTT.

The chain joins TRBV28 to TRBJ1-4; D unresolved. Trimming took off 7 bases at V and 5 bases at J, with 5 bases between the two ends. This CDR3 region has 11 residues. The V gene's germline CDR1 is MDHEN and CDR2 SYDVKM. The CDR3 DNA follows: TGTGCCAGCACTCTCAATGAAAAACTGTTTTTT. This gives the protein CASTLNEKLFF. The whole variable domain, filled in from reference TRBV28 and TRBJ1-4, reads DVKVTQSSRYLVKRTGEKVFLECVQDMDHENMFWYRQDPGLGLRLIYFSYDVKMKEKGDIPEGYSVSREKKERFSLILESASTNQTSMYLCASTLNEKLFFGSGTQLSVL.

This clone was recorded a few times. V gene TRBV7-2 combines with J gene TRBJ2-7; TRBD2 agrees at 10 bases. CDR3 length: 14 residues. Trimming removed 3 bases from V and 2 bases from J; junction bases left unmatched: 1. CDR1 and CDR2 (germline): SGHTA, FQGNSA. The CDR3 reads CASSFLAGAYEQYF. For the CDR3, the DNA is TGTGCCAGCAGCTTTCTAGCGGGAGCCTACGAGCAGTACTTC. The full variable domain, completed using reference TRBV7-2 and TRBJ2-7, is GAGVSQSPSNKVTEKGKDVELRCDPISGHTALYWYRQSLGQGLEFLIYFQGNSAPDKSGLPSDRFSAERTGGSVSTLTIQRTQQEDSAVYLCASSFLAGAYEQYFGPGTRLTVT.

This chain joins TRBV2 and TRBJ2-2; 8 nucleotides match TRBD1. Germline V gene sequence: CDR1 SNHLY, CDR2 FYNNEI. The V and J ends lost 4 bases and 3 bases, in that order; junction bases with no gene match: 1. The CDR3 contains 14 residues. The CDR3 DNA is TGTGCCAGCAGTGTACAGGGGGACACCGGGGAGCTGTTTTTT. Its protein is CASSVQGDTGELFF.

The chain is built from TRBV27 and TRBJ1-1; D is undetermined. V shed 4 bases and J shed 11 bases, with 11 bases lying between them. Germline values: CDR1 MNHEY, CDR2 SMNVEV (reference sequence). CDR3 size: 11 residues. Here the CDR3 DNA reads TGTGCCAGCAGTTCGGGGAGTAGGGCTTTCTTT. Encoded protein: CASSSGSRAFF.

This clone was detected a few times. This chain connects TRBV5-1 to TRBJ2-4, with D perhaps TRBD2 (5 bases). Germline V lookup: CDR1 SGHRS, CDR2 YFSETQ. The CDR3 totals 14 residues. The germline V and J ends were trimmed by 5 bases and 2 bases, with 11 bases remaining between them. The CDR3 loop reads CASSPTGTKNIQYF. DNA of the CDR3: TGCGCCAGCAGTCCGACCGGGACCAAAAACATTCAGTACTTC.